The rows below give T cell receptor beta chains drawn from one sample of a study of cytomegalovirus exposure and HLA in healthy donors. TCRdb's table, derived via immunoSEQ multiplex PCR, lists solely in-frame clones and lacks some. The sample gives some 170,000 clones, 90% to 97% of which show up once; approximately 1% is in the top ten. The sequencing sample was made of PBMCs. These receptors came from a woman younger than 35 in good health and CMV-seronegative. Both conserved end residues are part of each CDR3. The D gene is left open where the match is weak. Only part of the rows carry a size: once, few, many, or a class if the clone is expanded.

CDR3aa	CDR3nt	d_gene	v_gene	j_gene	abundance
CASSLGGIEAFF	TGTGCCAGCAGCTTGGGCGGGATTGAAGCTTTCTTT	-	TRBV7-9	TRBJ1-1	-
CASSLQLAGTNEQFF	TGTGCCAGCAGCTTACAACTAGCGGGGACCAATGAGCAGTTCTTC	TRBD2	TRBV7-2	TRBJ2-1	-
CASSYERNTEAFF	TGTGCCAGCAGTTACGAGAGAAACACTGAAGCTTTCTTT	-	TRBV6-5	TRBJ1-1	-
CASSGQGYSPLHF	TGTGCCAGCAGCGGACAGGGTTATTCACCCCTCCACTTT	TRBD1	TRBV27	TRBJ1-6	-
CASTDGGGNYGYTF	TGTGCCAGCACCGACGGGGGGGGCAACTATGGCTACACCTTC	-	TRBV6-1	TRBJ1-2	-
CASSLTRGGEQYF	TGCGCCAGCAGCCTTACCCGAGGTGGCGAGCAGTACTTC	-	TRBV5-1	TRBJ2-7	once
CASSLSGGRSVRTQYF	TGTGCCAGTAGTCTCTCGGGGGGGCGGAGTGTAAGGACCCAGTACTTC	TRBD2	TRBV19	TRBJ2-5	-
CASSPQRTGENTEAFF	TGTGCCAGCAGCCCACAACGGACAGGGGAGAACACTGAAGCTTTCTTT	TRBD1	TRBV11-2	TRBJ1-1	-
CASSDLAGGSSNEQFF	TGTGCCAGCAGTGATCTAGCGGGGGGGTCATCCAATGAGCAGTTCTTC	TRBD2	TRBV6-4	TRBJ2-1	-
CASSQPVRQETQYF	TGTGCCAGCAGCCAGCCTGTGAGGCAAGAGACCCAGTACTTC	-	TRBV7-9	TRBJ2-5	once
CASSQGPGQGSEAFF	TGCGCCAGCAGCCAAGGACCGGGACAGGGCTCTGAAGCTTTCTTT	TRBD1	TRBV4-1	TRBJ1-1	-
CASSRDRNQPQHF	TGTGCCAGCAGCAGGGACAGGAATCAGCCCCAGCATTTT	TRBD1	TRBV11-2	TRBJ1-5	-
CASSPVGSGANVLTF	TGTGCCAGCAGCCCGGTAGGGAGTGGGGCCAACGTCCTGACTTTC	-	TRBV11-3	TRBJ2-6	-
CASSYSRGAGELFF	TGTGCCAGCAGTTACTCGAGAGGCGCCGGGGAGCTGTTTTTT	-	TRBV6-5	TRBJ2-2	-
CASSSKTSSTGELFF	TGCGCCAGCAGCTCTAAGACTAGCAGCACCGGGGAGCTGTTTTTT	TRBD2	TRBV5-1	TRBJ2-2	-
CASGFHLSLPGANVLTF	TGTGCTAGTGGTTTCCATTTATCTCTACCGGGGGCCAACGTCCTGACTTTC	-	TRBV12-5	TRBJ2-6	-
CASSFRMRVGWTDTQYF	TGTGCCAGCAGCTTCCGAATGAGGGTCGGATGGACAGATACGCAGTATTTT	-	TRBV5-6	TRBJ2-3	-
CASSQERGAGESNEQFF	TGCGCCAGCAGCCAAGAGCGCGGGGCGGGGGAATCCAATGAGCAGTTCTTC	TRBD2	TRBV4-3	TRBJ2-1	-